These T cell receptor beta chains were read from a single sample in a study of CD8+ T cells in alopecia areata. TCRdb's table, derived via immunoSEQ multiplex PCR, lists solely in-frame clones and lacks some. The data hold 34,000 or so clones, with 55% observed a single time. Sample: NKG2D-high CD8+ T cells sorted from blood. The receptors were sampled from a human donor with alopecia areata. The CDR3 runs from the conserved cysteine through the conserved F or W. D genes are given only for firm matches. Only part of the rows carry a size: once, few, many, or a class if the clone is expanded.

NA TRBJ1-2 NA TRBV28 CASSPRINYGYTF TGTGCCAGCAGTCCAAGGATTAACTATGGCTACACCTTC
NA TRBJ1-2 TRBD1 TRBV5-1 CASSPETGGAGRGYTF TGCGCCAGCAGCCCGGAGACAGGGGGCGCGGGTAGGGGCTACACCTTC
NA TRBJ2-3 TRBD2 TRBV28 CASRNPGLAGSDTQYF TGTGCCAGCAGAAATCCGGGACTAGCGGGATCGGATACGCAGTATTTT
few TRBJ2-4 NA TRBV13 CASSLGGPIAKNIQYF TGTGCCAGCAGCTTGGGAGGCCCGATAGCCAAAAACATTCAGTACTTC
once TRBJ1-4 TRBD1 TRBV27 CASSPSGTVAEKLFF TGTGCCAGCAGCCCCTCCGGGACAGTAGCTGAAAAACTGTTTTTT
NA TRBJ2-7 NA TRBV5-1 CASSLEAVAEQYF TGCGCCAGCAGCTTGGAAGCGGTGGCCGAGCAGTACTTC
NA TRBJ1-5 NA TRBV21-1 CASSKAGGQGAAYSNQPQHF TGTGCCAGCAGCAAAGCGGGGGGACAGGGGGCCGCTTATAGCAATCAGCCCCAGCATTTT
NA TRBJ2-3 TRBD1 TRBV7-9 CASSPPGTGPYTQYF TGTGCCAGCAGCCCACCCGGGACAGGGCCGTATACGCAGTATTTT
NA TRBJ2-7 NA TRBV28 CASSFYGSSYEQYF TGTGCCAGCAGTTTCTACGGAAGCTCCTACGAGCAGTACTTC
NA TRBJ2-1 NA TRBV5-6 CASSLLPEYQFF TGTGCCAGCAGCTTACTACCAGAGTATCAGTTCTTC
NA TRBJ2-4 NA TRBV5-6 CASSLGLGPIQYF TGTGCCAGCAGCCTTGGACTGGGGCCAATTCAGTACTTC
NA TRBJ1-5 NA TRBV28 CASSLEADYSNQPQHF TGTGCCAGCAGTTTAGAGGCGGACTATAGCAATCAGCCCCAGCATTTT
few TRBJ1-2 NA TRBV7-8 CASSLEGPGGYTF TGTGCCAGCAGCTTAGAGGGGCCGGGCGGCTACACCTTC
NA TRBJ2-7 NA TRBV28 CASSFSYEQYF TGTGCCAGCAGTTTCTCCTACGAGCAGTACTTC
NA TRBJ1-2 NA TRBV29-1 CSVEDRQTYGYTF TGCAGCGTTGAAGATCGACAGACCTATGGCTACACCTTC
NA TRBJ2-7 TRBD2 TRBV30 CAWSGTGLANEQYF TGTGCCTGGAGTGGTACGGGACTAGCAAACGAGCAGTACTTC
NA TRBJ1-2 TRBD1 TRBV11-3 CASSEQGTYGYTF TGTGCCAGCAGCGAACAGGGGACCTATGGCTACACCTTC
NA TRBJ2-1 NA TRBV5-6 CASSLDLESYNEQFF TGTGCCAGCAGCTTGGATTTAGAGTCCTACAATGAGCAGTTCTTC
NA TRBJ1-1 NA TRBV2 CASLPGGSGAFF TGTGCCAGCTTACCGGGGGGCAGCGGCGCTTTCTTT
NA TRBJ2-7 NA TRBV28 CAESGGGSYEQYF TGTGCCGAATCAGGAGGGGGCTCCTACGAGCAGTACTTC
NA TRBJ1-1 NA TRBV29-1 CSVFGYSGNTEAFF TGCAGCGTTTTTGGGTATTCAGGGAACACTGAAGCTTTCTTT
NA TRBJ2-7 TRBD2 TRBV4-3 CASSQGGVDGGGPSYEQYF TGCGCCAGCAGCCAAGGGGGGGTCGACGGGGGGGGGCCCTCCTACGAGCAGTACTTC